Listed below are T cell receptor beta chains from one sample, sequenced in a study of T cells in Graves' hyperthyroidism and ophthalmopathy. TCRdb reprocessed the multiplex PCR reads with MiXCR, giving one entry per CDR3 protein. Of a few hundred thousand distinct CDR3 sequences in the sample, over 12% were seen once. Input material: blood. The source of these receptors is a woman in her fifties or sixties with Graves' hyperthyroidism that later progressed to Graves' ophthalmopathy. Each CDR3 is given with its conserved first and last residue. A D gene is named only where the DNA matches it firmly. Expanded clones are given a class, and other clones once, few, many or no size at all.

D gene: TRBD1; clone size: many; V gene: TRBV11-1; J gene: TRBJ1-1; CDR3 DNA: TGTGCCAGCAGCTTAGCGCAGGGGGCCTACACTGAAGCTTTCTTT; CDR3 protein: CASSLAQGAYTEAFF
D gene: NA; clone size: NA; V gene: TRBV2; J gene: TRBJ2-1; CDR3 DNA: TGTGCCAGCAGTGAATTTGGGGCCAATGAGCAGTTCTTC; CDR3 protein: CASSEFGANEQFF
D gene: NA; clone size: many; V gene: TRBV12-3/TRBV12-4; J gene: TRBJ1-1; CDR3 DNA: TGTGCCAGCTTTACGGTCGGGGCAGCGGGTGAAGCTTTCTTT; CDR3 protein: CASFTVGAAGEAFF
D gene: TRBD2; clone size: many; V gene: TRBV7-2; J gene: TRBJ2-1; CDR3 DNA: TGTGCCAGCAGCTTAGCGCCAGCGGGAGGGCCCAATGAGCAGTTCTTC; CDR3 protein: CASSLAPAGGPNEQFF
D gene: TRBD1; clone size: NA; V gene: TRBV5-6; J gene: TRBJ2-2; CDR3 DNA: TGTGCCAGCAGCTATCCGACCCGGACAGGGATGTCCGGGGAGCTGTTTTTT; CDR3 protein: CASSYPTRTGMSGELFF
D gene: NA; clone size: few; V gene: TRBV10-3; J gene: TRBJ1-5; CDR3 DNA: TGTGCCATCAGTGAGGGCACTCTCAGGGGAAGTCAGCCCCAGCATTTT; CDR3 protein: CAISEGTLRGSQPQHF
D gene: NA; clone size: many; V gene: TRBV5-1; J gene: TRBJ1-1; CDR3 DNA: TGCGCCAGCAGCTTGTATCAGTTGAACACTGAAGCTTTCTTT; CDR3 protein: CASSLYQLNTEAFF
D gene: TRBD2; clone size: many; V gene: TRBV28; J gene: TRBJ2-1; CDR3 DNA: TGTGCCAGCAGTTTAGCGGGAGTGGGTTTGAATGAGCAGTTCTTC; CDR3 protein: CASSLAGVGLNEQFF
D gene: TRBD1; clone size: NA; V gene: TRBV7-2; J gene: TRBJ2-7; CDR3 DNA: TGTGCCAGCAGCTTAGGCAGGGGGCCCTCCTACGAGCAGTACTTC; CDR3 protein: CASSLGRGPSYEQYF
D gene: NA; clone size: many; V gene: TRBV28; J gene: TRBJ2-7; CDR3 DNA: TGTGCCAGCAGTCCCGGGGGAGGGGGGCCCTTAGGGCAGTACTTC; CDR3 protein: CASSPGGGGPLGQYF
D gene: NA; clone size: many; V gene: TRBV18; J gene: TRBJ1-2; CDR3 DNA: TGTGCCAGCTCACCGGACAGTACCTATGGCTACACCTTC; CDR3 protein: CASSPDSTYGYTF
D gene: NA; clone size: many; V gene: TRBV28; J gene: TRBJ2-7; CDR3 DNA: TGTGCCAGCAGTCCCTTGACAGCATTAAACTACGAGCAGTACTTC; CDR3 protein: CASSPLTALNYEQYF
D gene: NA; clone size: NA; V gene: TRBV9; J gene: TRBJ2-5; CDR3 DNA: TGTGCCAGCAACATAACTTCAGGGGCGCGGGAGACCCAGTACTTC; CDR3 protein: CASNITSGARETQYF
D gene: NA; clone size: few; V gene: TRBV5-1; J gene: TRBJ2-5; CDR3 DNA: TGCGCCAGCAGCTTGTCGGAGGTACGTTGGTACTTC; CDR3 protein: CASSLSEVRWYF
D gene: NA; clone size: many; V gene: TRBV5-1; J gene: TRBJ2-1; CDR3 DNA: TGCGCCAGCAGCTTGAAATCGACAGAGCAATATTACAATGAGCAGTTCTTC; CDR3 protein: CASSLKSTEQYYNEQFF
D gene: TRBD1; clone size: many; V gene: TRBV19; J gene: TRBJ2-1; CDR3 DNA: TGTGCCAGTAGTGGACGGGACAGGGGGTTCATTGATGAGCAGTTCTTC; CDR3 protein: CASSGRDRGFIDEQFF
D gene: NA; clone size: NA; V gene: TRBV5-1; J gene: TRBJ1-4; CDR3 DNA: TGCGCCAGCAACTTGGCTGGGAATAATGAAAAACTGTTTTTT; CDR3 protein: CASNLAGNNEKLFF
D gene: NA; clone size: few; V gene: TRBV7-9; J gene: TRBJ2-6; CDR3 DNA: TGTGCCAGCAGCCAGTCGCCCGGGGCCAACGTCCTGACTTTC; CDR3 protein: CASSQSPGANVLTF
D gene: TRBD1; clone size: many; V gene: TRBV10-3; J gene: TRBJ1-1; CDR3 DNA: TGTGCCATCAGTGATCCCACAGGGGTATTCACTGAAGCTTTCTTT; CDR3 protein: CAISDPTGVFTEAFF
D gene: NA; clone size: many; V gene: TRBV3-1; J gene: TRBJ2-5; CDR3 DNA: TGTGCCAGCAGCCCTTGGGGCCCCTCGGGGGAGACCCAGTACTTC; CDR3 protein: CASSPWGPSGETQYF
D gene: TRBD1; clone size: many; V gene: TRBV10-3; J gene: TRBJ1-1; CDR3 DNA: TGTGCCATCAGTGAGGGGACAGGAGGGAAAACTGAAGCTTTCTTT; CDR3 protein: CAISEGTGGKTEAFF
D gene: TRBD1; clone size: few; V gene: TRBV7-9; J gene: TRBJ2-3; CDR3 DNA: TGTGCCAGCAGCTTGGGATGGGACAGGATCTTAGGTCATACGCAGTATTTT; CDR3 protein: CASSLGWDRILGHTQYF
D gene: TRBD1; clone size: many; V gene: TRBV7-9; J gene: TRBJ2-3; CDR3 DNA: TGTGCCAGCAGCGACAGGGGGGGCCCAGATACGCAGTATTTT; CDR3 protein: CASSDRGGPDTQYF
D gene: NA; clone size: many; V gene: TRBV12-3/TRBV12-4; J gene: TRBJ1-3; CDR3 DNA: TGTGCCAGCAGTTCACCGACGGGAGGAAACACCATATATTTT; CDR3 protein: CASSSPTGGNTIYF
D gene: TRBD2; clone size: many; V gene: TRBV6-1; J gene: TRBJ2-7; CDR3 DNA: TGTGCCAGCAGCGCCGATAGCGGGCGGCGGCACGAGCAGTACTTC; CDR3 protein: CASSADSGRRHEQYF
D gene: NA; clone size: many; V gene: TRBV2; J gene: TRBJ2-2; CDR3 DNA: TGTGCCAGCAGTGAAACAGTGACAACTACCGGGGAGCTGTTTTTT; CDR3 protein: CASSETVTTTGELFF
D gene: TRBD2; clone size: many; V gene: TRBV12-3/TRBV12-4; J gene: TRBJ2-1; CDR3 DNA: TGTGCCAGCCTCCGTGGTAGCGGGAGGGCCAATGAGCAGTTCTTC; CDR3 protein: CASLRGSGRANEQFF
D gene: NA; clone size: few; V gene: TRBV11-3; J gene: TRBJ2-1; CDR3 DNA: TGTGCCAGCAGCTTAGAAAGCGGGCTCGAGCAGTTCTTC; CDR3 protein: CASSLESGLEQFF
D gene: TRBD1; clone size: few; V gene: TRBV29-1; J gene: TRBJ2-7; CDR3 DNA: TGCAGCGTTTGGTTTTGGACAGGTGACTACGAGCAGTACTTC; CDR3 protein: CSVWFWTGDYEQYF
D gene: TRBD1; clone size: NA; V gene: TRBV28; J gene: TRBJ1-2; CDR3 DNA: TGTGCCAGCAGTTTAGAGGGGGCGCGTGGCTACACCTTC; CDR3 protein: CASSLEGARGYTF
D gene: TRBD2; clone size: many; V gene: TRBV29-1; J gene: TRBJ2-1; CDR3 DNA: TGCAGCGTCAACCTCAGCGGGAGGGCCTCCAATGAGCAGTTCTTC; CDR3 protein: CSVNLSGRASNEQFF
D gene: NA; clone size: many; V gene: TRBV11-3; J gene: TRBJ2-3; CDR3 DNA: TGTGCCAGCAGCCCCGTCGCTAGCACAGATACGCAGTATTTT; CDR3 protein: CASSPVASTDTQYF
D gene: TRBD1; clone size: NA; V gene: TRBV4-1; J gene: TRBJ1-2; CDR3 DNA: TGCGCCAGCAGGCGGGACAGCTATGGCTACACCTTC; CDR3 protein: CASRRDSYGYTF
D gene: NA; clone size: NA; V gene: TRBV6-1; J gene: TRBJ1-1; CDR3 DNA: TGTGCCAGTACTCCGGGGATGGGGATAAACACTGAAGCTTTCTTT; CDR3 protein: CASTPGMGINTEAFF
D gene: NA; clone size: few; V gene: TRBV28; J gene: TRBJ1-3; CDR3 DNA: TGTGCCAGCAGTTTGCCGGGGGGCGCGGCCTTGAGTGGAAACACCATATATTTT; CDR3 protein: CASSLPGGAALSGNTIYF
D gene: NA; clone size: many; V gene: TRBV7-9; J gene: TRBJ2-7; CDR3 DNA: TGTGCCAGCAGCTTGATATCCTACGAGCAGTACTTC; CDR3 protein: CASSLISYEQYF
D gene: TRBD2; clone size: many; V gene: TRBV7-2; J gene: TRBJ2-1; CDR3 DNA: TGTGCCAGCAGCTTAGCGGCGGGAGTGGGGAGTGAGCAGTTCTTC; CDR3 protein: CASSLAAGVGSEQFF
D gene: TRBD2; clone size: NA; V gene: TRBV20-1; J gene: TRBJ2-3; CDR3 DNA: TGCAGCGTTGTTGCAGCGGGAGGGGCAGATACGCAGTATTTT; CDR3 protein: CSVVAAGGADTQYF
D gene: TRBD2; clone size: NA; V gene: TRBV5-6; J gene: TRBJ2-5; CDR3 DNA: TGTGCCAGCAGCTCCACCGGGGCGGGAGGAGCAGAGACCCAGTACTTC; CDR3 protein: CASSSTGAGGAETQYF